The clone carrying this TCR beta chain was picked up a small number of times. The antigen is not known. Time point defined: persistent/refractory GD, antithyroid drugs over 5 years with positive TRAb. Construction of the TCR library relied on RNA isolated from PBMCs. The data stem from a study of regulatory T cells in long-lasting Graves disease. On the study more broadly: The term persistent Graves' disease signified upward of 5 years on antithyroid drugs with positive TSH receptor antibodies.

The CDR3 has 14 residues. Per germline, CDR1 SGHDN and CDR2 FVKESK. Trimming shortened V by 0 bases and J by 2 bases, and 7 bases separated the two germline ends. Overall study findings and caveats: Patients with persistent disease shared 2,900 or so public clonotypes, outpacing the approximately 920 shared by new patients. Persistent Graves' patients showed less TCR diversity than newly diagnosed patients showed.

Relying on iRepertoire HTBI primers and Arm-PCR of CDR3 regions, the team built TCR beta libraries. TCRdb re-called the multiplex PCR reads with MiXCR, one entry per CDR3 protein. The sample consists of more than 650,000 distinct CDR3 sequences, approximately 29% of them appearing once. This sample comprised peripheral blood mononuclear cells (PBMCs), obtained when the disease was refractory, from a patient treated with antithyroid drugs. V is TRBV14 and J is TRBJ1-2; no reliable D call. The receptor's source is a female donor with Graves disease. For the CDR3, the DNA is TGTGCCAGCAGCCAAGATATAGGGAACTATGGCTACACCTTC. Its translation: CASSQDIGNYGYTF. Combining the CDR3 with reference TRBV14 and TRBJ1-2 gives the whole variable domain EAGVTQFPSHSVIEKGQTVTLRCDPISGHDNLYWYRRVMGKEIKFLLHFVKESKQDESGMPNNRFLAERTGGTYSTLKVQPAELEDSGVYFCASSQDIGNYGYTFGSGTRLTVV.